This passage covers 17 T cell receptor beta chains from one sample sequenced in a study of identical twins (dated by TCRdb to 2016 to 2017). The library was built by means of 5' RACE. This sample was sequenced with an Illumina HiSeq 2000. TCRdb handled the public reads itself, with Q25 trimming in fastp and clone calling in MiXCR, and kept productive beta chains. Rows matching on CDR3 protein sequence are summarized as one entry with the most common DNA and genes. The sample table shows some 1,700,000 distinct CDR3 sequences, and 25% to 35% are seen once. The leading ten clones occupy about 0.27% of the sample. The sequenced sample consisted of cord blood. The receptors shown here come from a newborn girl in good health.

In its sample, this clonotype was seen a few times. The CDR3 nucleotides read TGTGCCAGCAGCCAGCGGGAGCACTCCTACAATGAGCAGTTCTTC. Translated, it gives CASSQREHSYNEQFF. This sequence joins TRBV7-9 and TRBJ2-1, with TRBD2 matching over 8 bases. The CDR3 has 15 amino acids. The junction had 3 bases not matched to a gene; V was cut back by 5 bases and J by 0 bases. Germline CDR1 SEHNR, CDR2 FQNEAQ (reference sequence).

The V gene is TRBV29-1, the J gene TRBJ2-7; TRBD1 might be the D (5 bases). Germline assignment: CDR1 SQVTM and CDR2 ANQGSEA. The V and J ends lost 4 bases and 1 base respectively, with 14 bases between them. The CDR3 length is 14 residues. In DNA, the CDR3 is TGCAGCGTTGCGGGCAGGGCGAAGTCCTACGAGCAGTACTTC. Translated: CSVAGRAKSYEQYF.

This clonotype has only a few counts. V is TRBV7-2 and J is TRBJ2-6; tentative D call: TRBD2 (6 bases). Germline values: CDR1 SGHTA, CDR2 FQGNSA. This CDR3 has 17 amino acids. V was shortened by 6 bases and J by 1 base, with 16 bases between the two germline ends. Here the CDR3 DNA reads TGTGCCAGCAGACTTACAGCGGGTGATTCTGGGGCCAACGTCCTGACTTTC. It codes for CASRLTAGDSGANVLTF.

V and J are TRBV18 and TRBJ1-1; D gene ambiguous. This CDR3 is built from 14 residues. V was shortened by 3 bases and J by 5 bases, with 13 bases between the two germline ends. The V gene's germline CDR1 is KGHSH and CDR2 LQKENI. The CDR3 DNA reads TGTGCCAGCTCACCTAGAGAGGGCAGGACTGAAGCTTTCTTT. It codes for CASSPREGRTEAFF.

To note about this clonotype: A single base separates this from a much larger clone, so it may be a read error. J is TRBJ1-2 and V is TRBV6-1; D is unclear. CDR3 size: 13 residues. The germline V and J ends were trimmed by 1 base and 4 bases, with 7 bases remaining between them. The germline gives CDR1 MNHNS, CDR2 SASEGT. The CDR3 region has the DNA TGTGCCAGCAGTGAAGGCCGCACCTATGGCTACACCTTC. Its translation: CASSEGRTYGYTF.

The V and J genes are TRBV30 and TRBJ1-6, with 7 nucleotides matching TRBD1. J lost 8 bases, V lost 0 bases, and 4 bases had no gene match. The CDR3 totals 14 residues. Germline lookup yields CDR1 GTSNPN and CDR2 SVGIG (reference sequence). CDR3 in amino acids: CAWSVTTGYSPLHF. DNA for the CDR3: TGTGCCTGGAGTGTAACGACAGGGTATTCACCCCTCCACTTT.

The rearrangement uses TRBV21-1 and TRBJ1-1. TRBV21-1 is designated a pseudogene. The CDR3 totals 15 residues. CDR3 DNA: TGTGCCAGCAGCAGAGCAGGGGAGGTGAACACTGAAGCTTTCTTT. As protein: CASSRAGEVNTEAFF.

The chain uses TRBV6-6 and TRBJ2-1; the match to TRBD2 covers 7 bases. With V trimmed by 7 bases and J by 10 bases, 13 bases remained unmatched. From germline, CDR1 is MNHNY and CDR2 SVGAGI (reference sequence). The CDR3 runs to 14 residues. Here the CDR3 reads CASKGRAGSYEQFF. The CDR3 bases are TGTGCCAGCAAGGGGAGGGCGGGGTCCTACGAGCAGTTCTTC.

This clonotype was seen a few times. CDR3 DNA: TGTGCCAGCAGCTTAGGGGAGATAGGGACCCAGTACTTC. Translating it yields CASSLGEIGTQYF. The chain employs TRBV7-2 and TRBJ2-5; D is perhaps TRBD2 (5 bases). This CDR3 is built from 13 residues. Trimming cost V 1 base and J 7 bases, with 10 bases left between them. Germline V gene lookup returns CDR1 SGHTA and CDR2 FQGNSA. Filled out from reference TRBV7-2 and TRBJ2-5, the complete variable domain reads GAGVSQSPSNKVTEKGKDVELRCDPISGHTALYWYRQSLGQGLEFLIYFQGNSAPDKSGLPSDRFSAERTGGSVSTLTIQRTQQEDSAVYLCASSLGEIGTQYFGPGTRLLVL.

This clonotype was counted a few times. The rearrangement joins TRBV12-3 or TRBV12-4 to TRBJ2-5; no clear D gene. This CDR3 has 14 amino acids. Trimming stripped 6 bases from V and 4 bases from J, with 15 bases between. The CDR3 region has the DNA TGTGCCAGCAGCTGGGCCCCGATCGGAGAGACCCAGTACTTC. Amino acids: CASSWAPIGETQYF.

Notes on this clonotype: An end of the junction does not agree with germline; a read error may underlie this. The rearrangement joins TRBV6-5 to TRBJ1-5; D might be TRBD1 (5 bases). The CDR3 contains 18 residues. Germline V lookup: CDR1 MNHEY, CDR2 SVGAGI. The DNA of the CDR3 is TGTGCCAGCAGGTACTGGGGACGGGACGCCGGAGGTGATCAGCCCCAGCATTTT. Protein sequence: CASRYWGRDAGGDQPQHF.

V usage is TRBV6-5 and J usage is TRBJ2-1, with 9 bases that match TRBD2. The CDR3 is made up of 14 amino acids. The V gene's germline CDR1 is MNHEY and CDR2 SVGAGI. Trimming removed 2 bases from V and 7 bases from J; junction bases left unmatched: 3. The CDR3 loop is CASSYLGLANEQFF. CDR3 in DNA: TGTGCCAGCAGTTACCTGGGACTAGCAAATGAGCAGTTCTTC.

This chain uses TRBV20-1 with TRBJ2-5; the D gene could be TRBD1 or TRBD2 (5 bases each). Per germline, CDR1 DFQATT and CDR2 SNEGSKA (reference sequence). With 3 bases removed from V and 0 bases from J, the gap between germline ends came to 17 bases. The CDR3 consists of 16 residues. This CDR3 reads CSASSLRDPYQETQYF. CDR3 nucleotide sequence: TGCAGTGCTAGTTCTCTCAGGGACCCCTACCAAGAGACCCAGTACTTC.

The chain has TRBV10-3 and TRBJ2-2; 13 bases agree with TRBD2. J lost 5 bases, V lost 7 bases, and 7 bases had no gene match. Germline-derived CDR1 and CDR2 are ENHRY and SYGVKD. This CDR3 comprises 16 residues. This chain's CDR3 is CAIMPGLAGWTGELFF. In DNA form, the CDR3 reads TGTGCCATCATGCCGGGACTAGCGGGGTGGACCGGGGAGCTGTTTTTT.

The rearrangement links TRBV4-1 to TRBJ1-2; no definite D call. CDR1 and CDR2 (germline): MGHRA, YSYEKL. V lost 4 bases and J lost 8, with 14 bases in between. The CDR3 is made up of 13 amino acids. CDR3 sequence: CASSPYAGRGYTF. CDR3 bases: TGCGCCAGCAGCCCATACGCGGGTCGGGGCTACACCTTC.

In this sample, this clonotype turned up once. The rearrangement links TRBV11-3 to TRBJ2-7; D is perhaps TRBD1 or TRBD2 (5 bases each). Germline CDR1 is SGHNT and CDR2 is YENEEA. This CDR3 contains 14 residues. V was cut by 5 bases and J by 3 bases, with 14 bases left in between. The CDR3 DNA sequence: TGTGCCAGCAGCCCCGTTTCAGGGAGCTACGAGCAGTACTTC. Protein sequence: CASSPVSGSYEQYF.

The CDR3: CASTIGTVGEKLFF. CDR3 coding DNA: TGTGCCAGCACCATAGGGACAGTCGGTGAAAAACTGTTTTTT. The chain uses TRBV7-9 and TRBJ1-4; 7 bases are a match to TRBD1. The CDR3 is made up of 14 amino acids. Germline V gene data show CDR1 as SEHNR and CDR2 as FQNEAQ (reference sequence). The V and J ends lost 7 bases and 7 bases, in that order; junction bases with no gene match: 9.